This T cell receptor (beta chain) was retrieved from a study of vaccination effects on CD4 cells after COVID-19. Background on the study: Post-vaccine specimens arrived a median 72 days past the second dose.

TCRdb keeps only in-frame clones here, not all; method: immunoSEQ multiplex PCR. The table shows approximately 31,000 clones, with around 70% occurring only once. With regard to this clone: Antigen unknown.

Before sequencing, viral peptide pools were used by the ViraFEST assay to expand antigen-specific CD4+ T cells. Upon completion of 10 to 11 days in culture, CD4+ T cells were isolated. Either the mRNA-1273 or the BNT162b2 vaccine was given to participants as two doses. Absence of prior SARS-CoV-2 infection characterized the vaccine recipients, who showed negative nucleocapsid antibodies. Study-level points and caveats: Clones of infection and vaccine origin contracted markedly late after vaccination. Healthy vaccinees' vaccine-induced clones included only 1 of 255 that recognized common cold coronaviruses.

Trimming cost V 5 bases and J 3 bases; bases outside gene matches: 7. This CDR3 is 16 amino acids long. The V gene's germline CDR1 is SGHVS and CDR2 FQNEAQ. This clonotype was obtained from a human donor who received a COVID-19 vaccine. J is TRBJ2-4 and V is TRBV7-8, with 10 bases lining up with TRBD2. The material sequenced was CD4+ T cells from PBMCs cultured with HCoV-229E spike peptides, taken after COVID-19 vaccination. CDR3 in amino acids: CASSAASGSVKNIQYF. The CDR3 region has the DNA TGTGCCAGCAGCGCAGCTAGCGGGAGTGTCAAAAACATTCAGTACTTC.